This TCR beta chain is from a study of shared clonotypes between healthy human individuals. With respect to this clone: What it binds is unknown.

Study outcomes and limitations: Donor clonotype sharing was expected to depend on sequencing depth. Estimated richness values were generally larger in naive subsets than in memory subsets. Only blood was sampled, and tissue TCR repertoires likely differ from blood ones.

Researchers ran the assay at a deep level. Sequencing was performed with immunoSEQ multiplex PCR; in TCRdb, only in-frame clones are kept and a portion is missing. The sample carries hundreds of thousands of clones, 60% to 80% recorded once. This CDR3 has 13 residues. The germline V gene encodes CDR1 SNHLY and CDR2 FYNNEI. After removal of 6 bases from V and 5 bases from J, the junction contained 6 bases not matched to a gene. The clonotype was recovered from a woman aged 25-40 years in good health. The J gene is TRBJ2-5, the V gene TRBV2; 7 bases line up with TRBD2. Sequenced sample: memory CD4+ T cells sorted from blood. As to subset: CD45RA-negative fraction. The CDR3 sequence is CASRGRARETQYF. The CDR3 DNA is TGTGCCAGCAGGGGGAGGGCCCGGGAGACCCAGTACTTC.